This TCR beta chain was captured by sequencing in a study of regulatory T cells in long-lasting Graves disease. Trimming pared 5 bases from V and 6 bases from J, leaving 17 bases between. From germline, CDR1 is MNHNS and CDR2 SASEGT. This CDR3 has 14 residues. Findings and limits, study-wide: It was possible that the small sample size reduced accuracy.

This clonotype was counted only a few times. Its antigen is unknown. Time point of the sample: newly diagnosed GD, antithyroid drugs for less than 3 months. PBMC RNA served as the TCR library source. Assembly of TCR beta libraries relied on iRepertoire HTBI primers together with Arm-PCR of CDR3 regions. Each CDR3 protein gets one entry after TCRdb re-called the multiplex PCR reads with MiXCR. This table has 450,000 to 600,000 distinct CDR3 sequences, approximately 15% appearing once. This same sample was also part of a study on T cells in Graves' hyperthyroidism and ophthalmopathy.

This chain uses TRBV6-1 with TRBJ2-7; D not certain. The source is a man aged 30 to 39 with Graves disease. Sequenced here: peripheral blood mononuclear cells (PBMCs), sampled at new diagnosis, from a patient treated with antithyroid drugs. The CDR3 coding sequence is TGTGCCAGCAGTCTTTTCCCACCGCCCGGCGAGCAGTACTTC. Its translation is CASSLFPPPGEQYF.